This T cell receptor (beta chain) is drawn from a study of T cell repertoires in cytomegalovirus infection. This clonotype was seen only a few times. Its target is not known. TCRdb ran MiXCR on the reads and lists one entry per CDR3 protein. The sample lists 830,000 or so distinct CDR3 sequences, approximately 32% occurring once. CDR3 length: 15 residues. Germline loops: CDR1 MNHEY, CDR2 SVGAGI. V was clipped by 0 bases and J by 6 bases, with 14 bases between them. Study observations and caveats: CMV-specific TCR beta clonotypes restricted by HLA-C were the ones dominating the ex vivo response.

V gene TRBV6-5 combines with J gene TRBJ1-2; D may be TRBD1 (5 bases). The specimen comprised cultured CD8+ T cells from PBMCs, sampled from culture after CMV antigen stimulation. This TCR derives from a human donor in good health (CMV status not recorded). Some clones in this sample may be carry-over from other donors' samples. The CDR3 DNA is TGTGCCAGCAGTTACTCGTATAGGGGAGGGGATGGCTACACCTTC. It is translated as CASSYSYRGGDGYTF.